The T cell receptor beta chain under discussion was sequenced for a study of cytomegalovirus exposure and HLA in healthy donors. The PCR had 60 Vbeta and 13 Jbeta primers. Some clones are missing from TCRdb's copy, which holds only in-frame ones; the method was immunoSEQ multiplex PCR. The data hold approximately 100,000 clones, with around 70% observed a single time. This CDR3 has 17 residues. CDR1 and CDR2 (germline): LGHNA, YNFKEQ. Trimming stripped 0 bases from V and 4 bases from J, with 16 bases between. The sample taken for sequencing was PBMCs. The rearrangement links TRBV4-2 to TRBJ2-1, with D possibly matching TRBD2 (6 bases). The sequence derives from a man between 35 and 55 years old in good health and CMV-seropositive. The CDR3 bases are TGTGCCAGCAGCCAAGATGATTTTTCCGGGAGATACAATGAGCAGTTCTTC. It specifies CASSQDDFSGRYNEQFF.